The entry below describes one T cell receptor (beta chain). The sample originates from a study of monozygotic twins with inflammatory bowel disease. Eight separate reactions per sample yielded the cDNA. TCRalpha and TCRbeta cDNA was put through two nested PCRs of approximately 17 and 9 cycles. TCRdb re-called the 5' RACE reads and gives one entry per CDR3 protein, without DNA. The repertoire shows some 170,000 distinct CDR3 sequences; the top ten hold more than 2.5%. Germline CDR1 DFQATT, CDR2 SNEGSKA (reference sequence). This CDR3 is built from 11 residues. The chain recombines TRBV20-1 with TRBJ1-3. The sequence derives from a human donor with ulcerative colitis or Crohn's disease, or a healthy co-twin of an affected twin (not recorded which). Sequences were obtained from blood. The CDR3 protein is CSARDLNTIYF.